The T cell receptor (beta chain) described here comes from a study of Graves' ophthalmopathy and Graves' hyperthyroidism listed by TCRdb under 2018. Background on the whole study: Peripheral blood was collected before any treatment was given, at the time of initial diagnosis. In total, some 130 blood samples were TCR-sequenced: some 40 ophthalmopathy, some 75 hyperthyroidism and roughly 17 hyperthyroidism-to-ophthalmopathy patients. For independent validation, a separate cohort was made up of approximately 18 hyperthyroidism patients plus 17 patients who later progressed from hyperthyroidism to ophthalmopathy. In roughly 6 hyperthyroidism patients, T-cell repertoires of thyroid tissue and blood were compared. To explore V-J signatures that separate ophthalmopathy from hyperthyroidism, a discovery set of approximately 100 patients was enrolled, consisting of approximately 45 with ophthalmopathy and approximately 57 with stable hyperthyroidism. The study used TCR beta repertoire signatures to distinguish Graves' ophthalmopathy from Graves' hyperthyroidism and to predict progression to ophthalmopathy. Following sample collection, hyperthyroidism patients were given methimazole at a starting dose of 30 mg daily, and ophthalmopathy patients were given high-dose intravenous methylprednisolone. What the research found in general, with its limitations: In validation, the model predicted ophthalmopathy progression with more than 70% sensitivity and roughly 72% specificity; 12 predicted patients were CT-confirmed with GO in a median of around 6.5 months. Most expanded thyroid clonotypes with frequency above 0.001 were also detected in blood, suggesting blood repertoires may reflect the thyroid immune response. The 13-signature model separated ophthalmopathy from stable hyperthyroidism with 85% to 90% sensitivity and 81% to 82% specificity in cross-validation, and 80%/75% in the test set. Sample size was not statistically predetermined, and group allocation was not concealed from the investigators.

The ophthalmopathy patients had moderately to severely active disease, with a Clinical Activity Score of 3 or higher, a NOSPECS grade of 4 or higher, and a disease duration of less than 3 months. Patients with other autoimmune diseases, uncontrolled infections, pregnancy or lactation were excluded from the study. Diagnosis was based on clinical symptoms, serum thyroxine, TRAb, thyroid ultrasound and orbital computed tomography. Using Ficoll-Paque density gradient centrifugation, PBMCs were isolated from less than 13 ml of fresh peripheral blood. Trizol reagent was used to extract the total RNA, and its quality was then checked on an Agilent 2100 Bioanalyzer. For repertoire sequencing, TCR beta CDR3 regions were amplified from RNA transcripts. The first round of RT-PCR was done with HTBI primers and the Qiagen OneStep RT-PCR kit, and was followed by a second round of multiplex PCR, then size selection and purification. The libraries underwent paired-end sequencing with 100 bp reads on an Illumina HiSeq2000. As for how the authors treated the data: SOAPnuke was used to process the reads, removing any read that contained adapters or uncalled bases, had a mean Phred below 15, or lacked an exact match to the constant primer or identifier. High-quality paired reads were merged with COPE v1.2.5. Each unique nucleotide sequence was defined as a clonotype, and clonotypes were aligned to IMGT TRB V, D and J references with MiTCR v1.1. The analysis was limited to V-J combinations with a frequency above 0.0001, which together covered 99% to 99.2% of the repertoires. For each V-J combination, a TCR clonal expansion and chaos score was defined as F50 clonal expansion divided by the chaos observed in the TCRdist matrix. Features were reduced by Welch's t-statistics and random forest to 10 to 15 V-J combinations, which fed a naive Bayes classifier. Thyroid-blood repertoire similarity was quantified with the Morisita-Horn index. TCRdb reprocessed the public reads (quality trimming at Q25 with fastp, clone calling with MiXCR) and kept in-frame beta chains. Entries that share a CDR3 protein sequence are merged under the most common genes and DNA. TCRdb, rather than the study authors, made the V and J calls. This sample lists approximately 700,000 distinct CDR3 sequences; 40% were detected once. About 40% of the sample is in the top ten clones.

At least ten counts were recorded for this clonotype. Its antigen has not been determined. No base quality values were provided; no much bigger clone lies one nucleotide off. The CDR3 covers 15 residues, taking in both the cysteine and the phenylalanine. Left in the record is the CDR3 DNA by itself, 45 bases read in frame from the first base. Trimming at the junction amounts to 2 bases on V and 0 bases on J, and the germline ends lie 13 bases apart. CDR1 SQVTM and CDR2 ANQGSEA were looked up in the germline V gene. The rearranged chain carries TRBV29-1 and TRBJ1-1; the D gene lacks a confident call. Sample: peripheral blood. The sequence derives from an adult man with Graves' ophthalmopathy. In nucleotide form, the sequence is TGCAGCGTTGAAAAGGGAACGGTGATGAACACTGAAGCTTTCTTT. The encoded protein is CSVEKGTVMNTEAFF.